The clone carrying this TCR beta chain has ten or more counts. Its matching antigen is unknown. This sample stems from a study of identical twins. Study-wide results and caveats: In monozygotic twins, models underestimated the sharing of out-of-frame TCR alpha.

Looked up from germline, CDR1 is SGDLS and CDR2 is YYNGEE. The CDR3 has 14 amino acids. Trimming at V came to 3 bases and at J to 7 bases, leaving 5 bases not matched to a gene. No donor was unhealthy or non-Caucasian. With template switching, a universal primer site was added, and the cDNA carried unique molecular identifiers. One entry per CDR3 protein results from TCRdb running MiXCR on the 5' RACE reads. The table records 400,000 to 550,000 distinct CDR3 sequences, 13% to 15% of them present only once. The same sample was also used in a study of yellow fever vaccine responses in identical twins. Turning to that study: Twins' vaccine T cell responses were reported to seem partly convergent and partly personalized.

This TCR was sampled from a woman under 30 in good health. The J gene is TRBJ1-1, the V gene TRBV9, with 11 bases matching TRBD1. Specimen: CD4+ T cells sorted from blood. The CDR3 DNA is TGTGCCAGCAGCGAGAGGACAGGGGGCGATGAAGCTTTCTTT. Amino acids: CASSERTGGDEAFF.